The clone carrying this T cell receptor beta chain was detected a few times. Its antigen remains unknown. The time point here: pre-sensitization, week 0. Treatment specified: therapeutic diphenylcyclopropenone sensitization with weekly scalp DPC. This record belongs to a study of human T cells and chemical hapten exposure. Study-level information: Small volume differences among pooled libraries mainly caused per-sample TCR yield variation.

The study, taken as a whole, reports: Once DPC sensitization occurred, TCRs above 1 in 1000 frequency showed no change.

Unique molecular identifiers were linked by the library to individual cDNA molecules. Per the study methods: Per sample, the median was around 96,000 TCRs, with values from around 25,000 to 690,000. From the RACE reads, TCRdb called clonotypes with MiXCR, one entry per CDR3 protein. TCRdb's processing, not the study's, gives the V and J calls here. The sample gives about 68,000 distinct CDR3 sequences, around 9.9% of which show up once; 4.5% to 6.5% is in the top ten. The TCR sequence derives from a woman between 45 and 60 years old with alopecia areata. Some clones in this sample may be carry-over from other donors' samples. Source: whole blood, taken in connection with sensitization to the hapten diphenylcyclopropenone (DPC).

The CDR3 DNA sequence: TGTGCCATCAGTGAGCGAGGTACCAGCAATCAGCCCCAGCATTTT. Protein sequence: CAISERGTSNQPQHF. V usage is TRBV10-3 and J usage is TRBJ1-5; no reliable D call. The CDR3 contains 15 residues. The V end was cut by 2 bases, the J end by 1 base, with 9 bases between. Per the germline V gene, CDR1 is ENHRY and CDR2 is SYGVKD.